These 10 T cell receptor beta chains were sequenced from one sample in a study of regulatory T cells in long-lasting Graves disease. iRepertoire HTBI primers and Arm-PCR of CDR3 regions built TCR beta libraries. TCRdb redid the calling of the multiplex PCR reads with MiXCR, one entry per CDR3 protein. The sample has roughly 380,000 distinct CDR3 sequences, roughly a sixth seen once. Regarding time point: newly diagnosed GD, antithyroid drugs for less than 3 months. Extracted PBMC RNA gave rise to the TCR library. Here the sequenced sample was peripheral blood mononuclear cells (PBMCs), taken at new diagnosis, from a patient treated with antithyroid drugs. Every receptor here comes from a female donor with Graves disease.

This clonotype was observed at least ten times. The rearrangement joins TRBV6-4 to TRBJ1-2, with TRBD1 matching 8 bases. The trim removed 5 bases at V and 4 bases at J, leaving 12 bases unmatched. The CDR3 loop spans 16 amino acids. Germline V gene data show CDR1 as MRHNA and CDR2 as SNTAGT. The DNA of the CDR3 is TGTGCCAGCAGTTCAGGGGGCAGACAGTCCCTCTATGGCTACACCTTC. Protein: CASSSGGRQSLYGYTF.

This clonotype has ten or more counts. The chain has TRBV4-2 and TRBJ1-1; D is uncertain. The CDR3 is made up of 15 amino acids. The germline CDR1 and CDR2 sequences are LGHNA and YNFKEQ. Deletions cut 4 bases from V and 7 bases from J, with 19 bases between. CDR3 nucleotides: TGTGCCAGCAGCCGCACCCGACACGGTCGAGGTGAAGCTTTCTTT. Protein sequence: CASSRTRHGRGEAFF.

As to this clonotype: A read error likely explains this, since a far larger clone differs by one base. The chain is built from TRBV7-2 and TRBJ2-4, with 10 bases identical to TRBD2. The assigned J gene may be wrong: the sequence end matches TRBJ2-1 better. The CDR3 contains 19 residues. Looked up from germline, CDR1 is SGHTA and CDR2 is FQGNSA. CDR3 nucleotides: TGTGCCTGCAGCCCGACCCCGTTGCTTTCTAGCGGGAGTAAGGTTGAGCAGTTCTTC. Protein: CACSPTPLLSSGSKVEQFF.

The genes are TRBV6-1 and TRBJ1-5, with D possibly being TRBD1 (5 bases). The CDR3 is 14 amino acids. Germline CDR1 MNHNS, CDR2 SASEGT. V lost 4 bases and J 6 bases, leaving 13 bases between the germline ends. CDR3 amino acids: CASSGGRGSQPQHF. CDR3 nucleotide sequence: TGTGCCAGCAGTGGGGGACGGGGAAGTCAGCCCCAGCATTTT.

The rearrangement uses TRBV20-1 and TRBJ2-7; 8 bases are a match to TRBD2. J gave up 3 bases and V 6 bases, and 7 bases lay outside the gene matches. CDR1 and CDR2 from the germline V gene are DFQATT and SNEGSKA (reference sequence). CDR3 length: 13 residues. The CDR3 DNA is TGCAGTGCAAAGGGGCTAGCGGGCTACGAGCAGTACTTC. Protein product: CSAKGLAGYEQYF.

Concerning this clonotype itself: Mismatch with germline at one junction end may stem from a read error. This rearrangement joins TRBV5-4 to TRBJ2-2; the match to TRBD1 covers 9 bases. Germline CDR1 is SGHNT and CDR2 is YYREEE (reference sequence). This CDR3 is 15 amino acids long. The CDR3 protein is CASSRGTGSTGKLFF. CDR3 nucleotide sequence: TGTGCCAGCAGCAGGGGGACAGGGAGCACCGGGAAGCTGTTTTTT. Variable domain in full (rest from reference TRBV5-4 and TRBJ2-2): ETGVTQSPTHLIKTRGQQVTLRCSSQSGHNTVSWYQQALGQGPQFIFQYYREEENGRGNFPPRFSGLQFPNYSSELNVNALELDDSALYLCASSRGTGSTGKLFFGEGSRLTVL.

Concerning this clonotype itself: This may be a read error: a much more frequent sequence differs by one nucleotide. The chain combines TRBV20-1 with TRBJ1-3; TRBD1 agrees at 7 bases. CDR1 is DFQATT and CDR2 is SNEGSKA in the germline V gene (reference sequence). There are 14 residues in the CDR3. V lost 2 bases, J lost 4 bases, and 5 bases stayed unmatched. The CDR3 coding sequence is TGCAGTGCTAGATACTGGGACAGAGGAAACACCATATATTTT. Protein: CSARYWDRGNTIYF.

This clonotype was counted many times. The chain couples TRBV12-3 or TRBV12-4 to TRBJ2-6, with TRBD1 matching over 7 bases. V lost 3 bases to trimming and J lost 4 bases; unmatched junction nucleotides: 3. The CDR3 has 15 amino acids. Here the CDR3 reads CASSFTGAGANVLTF. The DNA of the CDR3 is TGTGCCAGCAGTTTTACAGGGGCGGGGGCCAACGTCCTGACTTTC.

The table lists this clonotype with many counts. V and J are TRBV9 and TRBJ1-2; D call uncertain. The CDR3 extends over 14 amino acids. CDR1 is SGDLS and CDR2 is YYNGEE in the germline V gene. V lost 6 bases and J 2 bases, leaving 14 bases between the germline ends. CDR3 nucleotides: TGTGCCAGCACCCTTGAATCCAGGAACTATGGCTACACCTTC. Its protein is CASTLESRNYGYTF. Full variable domain (outside the CDR3, taken from reference TRBV9 and TRBJ1-2): DSGVTQTPKHLITATGQRVTLRCSPRSGDLSVYWYQQSLDQGLQFLIQYYNGEERAKGNILERFSAQQFPDLHSELNLSSLELGDSALYFCASTLESRNYGYTFGSGTRLTVV.

This clonotype was detected many times. The rearrangement links TRBV12-3 or TRBV12-4 to TRBJ1-2, with D unclear. This CDR3 region has 14 residues. V was trimmed by 6 bases and J by 5 bases, leaving 16 bases between them. The DNA of the CDR3 is TGTGCCAGCAGCTCTGGACGGACTGATTATGGCTACACCTTC. Its protein is CASSSGRTDYGYTF.